This TCR beta chain was observed in a study of T cell responses to AZD1222 COVID-19 vaccine. Whole-study context: Second doses that came at about 4 or about 12 weeks were put together. Study-wide points: At baseline, seropositivity was found in only six AZD1222 recipients. Vaccine-related CD4 TCRs covered spike, predominating at 160-218 and 743-854. Donor demographics were predominantly white British with a female majority; clonal diversity may be underestimated.

Libraries were prepared by immunoSEQ multiplex PCR; TCRdb keeps only in-frame clonotypes and omits some of them. Of about 150,000 clones in the sample, around 89% were seen once. Trimming removed 9 bases at V and 8 bases at J, with 22 bases between. Germline CDR1 is MDHEN and CDR2 is SYDVKM. This CDR3 has 15 amino acids. About this clone: Its antigen is unknown.

The TCR comes from an adult in good health. The material sequenced was peripheral blood, taken on day 0 of AZD1222 vaccination. The chain is built from TRBV28 and TRBJ1-4; D remains unclear. CDR3 sequence: CASFPYGAVEEKLFF. CDR3 coding DNA: TGTGCCAGTTTCCCTTACGGAGCAGTCGAGGAAAAACTGTTTTTT.